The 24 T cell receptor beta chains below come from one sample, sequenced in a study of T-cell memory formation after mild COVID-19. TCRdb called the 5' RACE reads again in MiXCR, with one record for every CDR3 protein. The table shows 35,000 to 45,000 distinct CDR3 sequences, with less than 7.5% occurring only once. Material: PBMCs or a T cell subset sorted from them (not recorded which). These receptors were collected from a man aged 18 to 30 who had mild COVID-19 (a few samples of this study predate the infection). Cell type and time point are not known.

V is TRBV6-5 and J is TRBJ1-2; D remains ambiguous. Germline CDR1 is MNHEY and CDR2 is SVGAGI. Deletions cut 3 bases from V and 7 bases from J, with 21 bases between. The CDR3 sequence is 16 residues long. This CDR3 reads CASSYTRGLQVGGYTF. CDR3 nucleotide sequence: TGTGCCAGCAGTTATACTCGAGGGCTGCAGGTTGGTGGCTACACCTTC.

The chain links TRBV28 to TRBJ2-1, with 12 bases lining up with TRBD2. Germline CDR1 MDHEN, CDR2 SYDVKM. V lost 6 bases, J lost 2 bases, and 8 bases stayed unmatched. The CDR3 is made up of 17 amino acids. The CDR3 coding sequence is TGTGCCAGCAGGACTCGACTAGCGGGGGCTACCTACAATGAGCAGTTCTTC. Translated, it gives CASRTRLAGATYNEQFF.

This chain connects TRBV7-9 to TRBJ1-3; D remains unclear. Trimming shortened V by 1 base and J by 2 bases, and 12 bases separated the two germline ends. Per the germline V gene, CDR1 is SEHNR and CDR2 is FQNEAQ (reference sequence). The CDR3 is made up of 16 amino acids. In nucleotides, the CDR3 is TGTGCCAGCAGCTTAGATTCGACGGGGACTGGAAACACCATATATTTT. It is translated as CASSLDSTGTGNTIYF.

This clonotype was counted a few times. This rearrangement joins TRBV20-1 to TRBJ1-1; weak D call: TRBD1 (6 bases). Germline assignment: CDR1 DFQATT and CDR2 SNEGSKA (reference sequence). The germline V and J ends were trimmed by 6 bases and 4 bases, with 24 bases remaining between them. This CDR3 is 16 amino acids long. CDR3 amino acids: CSAPNLGGAGSTEAFF. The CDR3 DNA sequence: TGCAGTGCCCCTAACCTCGGGGGCGCAGGAAGCACTGAAGCTTTCTTT.

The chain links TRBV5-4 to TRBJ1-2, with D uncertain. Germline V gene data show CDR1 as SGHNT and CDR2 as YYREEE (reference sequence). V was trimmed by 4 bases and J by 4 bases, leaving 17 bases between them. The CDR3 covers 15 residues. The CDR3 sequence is CASSPGAVGSYGYTF. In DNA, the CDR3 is TGTGCCAGCAGCCCTGGTGCCGTCGGGTCCTATGGCTACACCTTC. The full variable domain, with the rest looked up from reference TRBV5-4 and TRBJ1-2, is ETGVTQSPTHLIKTRGQQVTLRCSSQSGHNTVSWYQQALGQGPQFIFQYYREEENGRGNFPPRFSGLQFPNYSSELNVNALELDDSALYLCASSPGAVGSYGYTFGSGTRLTVV.

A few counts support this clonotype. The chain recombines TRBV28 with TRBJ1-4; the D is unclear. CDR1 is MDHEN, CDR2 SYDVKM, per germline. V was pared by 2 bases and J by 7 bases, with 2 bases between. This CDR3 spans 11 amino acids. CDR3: CASSLGEKLFF. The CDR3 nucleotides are TGTGCCAGCAGTTTAGGTGAAAAACTGTTTTTT.

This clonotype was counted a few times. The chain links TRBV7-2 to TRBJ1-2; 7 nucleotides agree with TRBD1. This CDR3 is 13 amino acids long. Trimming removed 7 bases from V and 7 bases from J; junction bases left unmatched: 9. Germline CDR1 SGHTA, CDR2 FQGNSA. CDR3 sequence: CASTLRDSSGYTF. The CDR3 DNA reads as TGTGCCAGCACCCTCCGGGACAGTTCTGGCTACACCTTC.

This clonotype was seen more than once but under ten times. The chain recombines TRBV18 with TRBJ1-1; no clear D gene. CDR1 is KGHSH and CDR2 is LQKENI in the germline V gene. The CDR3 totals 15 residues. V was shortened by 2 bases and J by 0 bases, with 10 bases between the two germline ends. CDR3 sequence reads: CASSPSAGMNTEAFF. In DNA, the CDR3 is TGTGCCAGCTCACCAAGTGCAGGAATGAACACTGAAGCTTTCTTT.

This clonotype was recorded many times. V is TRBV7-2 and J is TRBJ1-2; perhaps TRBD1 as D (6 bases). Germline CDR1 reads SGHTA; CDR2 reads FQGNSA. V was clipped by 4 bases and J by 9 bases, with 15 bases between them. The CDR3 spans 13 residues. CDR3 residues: CASSSRGSGSYTF. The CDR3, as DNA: TGTGCCAGCAGCTCCAGGGGTTCGGGTAGCTACACCTTC. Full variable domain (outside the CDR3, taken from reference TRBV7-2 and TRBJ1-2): GAGVSQSPSNKVTEKGKDVELRCDPISGHTALYWYRQSLGQGLEFLIYFQGNSAPDKSGLPSDRFSAERTGGSVSTLTIQRTQQEDSAVYLCASSSRGSGSYTFGSGTRLTVV.

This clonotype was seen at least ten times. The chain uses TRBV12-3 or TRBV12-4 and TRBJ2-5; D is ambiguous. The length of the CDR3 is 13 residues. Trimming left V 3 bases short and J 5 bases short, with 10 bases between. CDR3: CASSFLQRETQYF. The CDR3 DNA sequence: TGTGCCAGCAGTTTCTTACAGAGGGAGACCCAGTACTTC.

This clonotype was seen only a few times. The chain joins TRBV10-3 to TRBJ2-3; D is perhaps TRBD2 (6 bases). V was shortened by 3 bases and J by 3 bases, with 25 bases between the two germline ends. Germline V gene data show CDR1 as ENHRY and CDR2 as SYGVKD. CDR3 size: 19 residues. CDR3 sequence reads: CAISEPSKDRSRETDTQYF. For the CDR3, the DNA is TGTGCCATCAGTGAACCTTCCAAGGACCGTTCGCGGGAAACAGATACGCAGTATTTT.

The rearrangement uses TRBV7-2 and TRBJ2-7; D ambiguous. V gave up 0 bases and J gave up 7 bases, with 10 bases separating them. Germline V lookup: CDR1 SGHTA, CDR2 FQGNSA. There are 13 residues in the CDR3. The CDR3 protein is CASSLAGLGEQYV. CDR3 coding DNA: TGTGCCAGCAGCTTAGCAGGGTTGGGGGAGCAGTACGTC.

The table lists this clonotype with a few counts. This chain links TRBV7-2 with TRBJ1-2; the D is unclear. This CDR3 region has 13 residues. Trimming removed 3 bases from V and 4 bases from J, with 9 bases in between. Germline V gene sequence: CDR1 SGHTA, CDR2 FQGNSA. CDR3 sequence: CASSFLVLYGYTF. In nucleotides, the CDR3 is TGTGCCAGCAGCTTCCTTGTCCTCTATGGCTACACCTTC. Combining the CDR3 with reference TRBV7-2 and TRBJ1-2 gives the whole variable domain GAGVSQSPSNKVTEKGKDVELRCDPISGHTALYWYRQSLGQGLEFLIYFQGNSAPDKSGLPSDRFSAERTGGSVSTLTIQRTQQEDSAVYLCASSFLVLYGYTFGSGTRLTVV.

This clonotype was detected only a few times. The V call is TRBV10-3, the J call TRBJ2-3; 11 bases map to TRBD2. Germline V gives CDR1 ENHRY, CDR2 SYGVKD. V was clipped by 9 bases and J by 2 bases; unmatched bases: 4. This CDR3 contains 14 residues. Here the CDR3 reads CAISGGASTDTQYF. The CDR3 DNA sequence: TGTGCCATTAGCGGGGGGGCCTCCACAGATACGCAGTATTTT.

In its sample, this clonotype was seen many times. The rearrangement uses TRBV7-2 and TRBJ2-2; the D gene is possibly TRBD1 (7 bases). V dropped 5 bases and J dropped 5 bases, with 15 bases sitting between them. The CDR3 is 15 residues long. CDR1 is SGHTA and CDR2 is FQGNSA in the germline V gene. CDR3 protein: CASSLQGGTTGELFF. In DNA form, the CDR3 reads TGTGCCAGCAGCCTGCAGGGGGGAACTACCGGGGAGCTGTTTTTT.

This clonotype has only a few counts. CDR3 bases: TGCGCCAGCGGCAAAACTCCAGGGCAGGGAATCGCTGAAGCTTTCTTT. This translates into CASGKTPGQGIAEAFF. The chain employs TRBV5-1 and TRBJ1-1, with D possibly being TRBD1 (5 bases). Trimming left V 7 bases short and J 6 bases short, with 25 bases between. The CDR3 covers 16 residues. CDR1 SGHRS and CDR2 YFSETQ come from the germline V gene.

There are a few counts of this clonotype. DNA for the CDR3: TGTGCCAGCAGTTACCGGGGGTCGGAGAGTGAAGCTTTCTTT. This sequence encodes CASSYRGSESEAFF. The chain carries TRBV6-2 or TRBV6-3 and TRBJ1-1; a possible D gene is TRBD1 (5 bases). Trimming pared 2 bases from V and 7 bases from J, leaving 14 bases between. This CDR3 is built from 14 residues. Germline lookup yields CDR1 MNHEY and CDR2 SVGEGT.

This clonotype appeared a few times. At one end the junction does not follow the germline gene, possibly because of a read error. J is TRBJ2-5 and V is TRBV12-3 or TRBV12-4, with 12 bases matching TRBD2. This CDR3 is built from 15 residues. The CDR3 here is CASSLAGGFIETQYF. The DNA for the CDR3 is TGTGCCAGCAGTCTAGCGGGGGGGTTCATCGAGACCCAGTACTTC.

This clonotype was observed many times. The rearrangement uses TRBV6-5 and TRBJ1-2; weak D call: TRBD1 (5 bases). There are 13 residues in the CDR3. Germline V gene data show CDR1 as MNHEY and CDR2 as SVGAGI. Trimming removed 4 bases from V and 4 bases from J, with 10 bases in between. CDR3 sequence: CASSSQGFYGYTF. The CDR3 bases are TGTGCCAGCAGTTCGCAGGGATTCTATGGCTACACCTTC.

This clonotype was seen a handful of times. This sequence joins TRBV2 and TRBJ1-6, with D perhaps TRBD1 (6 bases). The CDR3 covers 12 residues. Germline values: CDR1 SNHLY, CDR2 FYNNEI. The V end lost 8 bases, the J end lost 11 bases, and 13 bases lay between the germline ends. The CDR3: CASEGGRAPLHF. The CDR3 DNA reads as TGTGCCAGCGAGGGGGGGAGAGCACCCCTCCACTTT.

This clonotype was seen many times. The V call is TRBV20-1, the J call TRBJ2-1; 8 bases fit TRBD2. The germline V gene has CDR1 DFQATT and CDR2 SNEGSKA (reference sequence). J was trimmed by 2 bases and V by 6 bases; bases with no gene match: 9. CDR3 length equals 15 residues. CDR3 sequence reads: CSARDGGGPYNEQFF. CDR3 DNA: TGCAGTGCCCGAGACGGGGGGGGTCCCTACAATGAGCAGTTCTTC.

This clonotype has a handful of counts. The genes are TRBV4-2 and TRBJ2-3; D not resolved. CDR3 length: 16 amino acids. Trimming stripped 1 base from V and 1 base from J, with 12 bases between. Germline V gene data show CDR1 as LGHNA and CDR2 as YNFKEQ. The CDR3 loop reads CASSQVRLRGTDTQYF. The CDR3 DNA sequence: TGTGCCAGCAGCCAAGTCCGACTTAGAGGCACAGATACGCAGTATTTT.

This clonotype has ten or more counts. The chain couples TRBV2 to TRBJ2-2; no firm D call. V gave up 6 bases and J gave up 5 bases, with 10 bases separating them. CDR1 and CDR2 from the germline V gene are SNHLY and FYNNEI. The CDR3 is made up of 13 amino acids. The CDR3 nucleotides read TGTGCCAGCAGCGGCAGTCAAACCGGGGAGCTGTTTTTT. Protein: CASSGSQTGELFF. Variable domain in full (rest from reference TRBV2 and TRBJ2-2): EPEVTQTPSHQVTQMGQEVILRCVPISNHLYFYWYRQILGQKVEFLVSFYNNEISEKSEIFDDQFSVERPDGSNFTLKIRSTKLEDSAMYFCASSGSQTGELFFGEGSRLTVL.

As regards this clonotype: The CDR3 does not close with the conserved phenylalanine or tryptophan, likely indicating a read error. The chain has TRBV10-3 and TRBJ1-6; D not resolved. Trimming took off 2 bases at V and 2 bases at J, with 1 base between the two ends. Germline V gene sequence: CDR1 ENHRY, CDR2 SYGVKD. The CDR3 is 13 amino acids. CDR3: CAISETYNSPLHL. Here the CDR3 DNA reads TGTGCCATCAGTGAGACCTATAATTCACCCCTCCACTTG.